A selection of T cell receptor beta chains follows, all from one sample in a study of beta chain features in type 1 diabetes. Measured with immunoSEQ multiplex PCR; TCRdb has only the in-frame clones, and not every one. The sample shows some 270,000 clones, roughly 14% of them seen only once. The sequenced sample was naive CD4+ T cells from blood. These TCRs come from a woman in her thirties or forties in good health. CDR3s include the opening cysteine and the closing phenylalanine or tryptophan. D genes are given only for firm matches. Clone size is shown for a subset of rows, as once, few, many or a class of expanded clone.

CASGWVAGDTGELFF	TGTGCTAGTGGCTGGGTAGCGGGGGACACCGGGGAGCTGTTTTTT	many	TRBV12-5	TRBJ2-2	TRBD2	15
CASFLSIDRQEQFF	TGTGCCAGCTTCCTCTCTATAGACAGACAGGAGCAGTTCTTC	few	TRBV27	TRBJ2-1	-	14
CASSRDSQETQYF	TGTGCCAGCAGCAGGGACAGCCAAGAGACCCAGTACTTC	-	TRBV5-4	TRBJ2-5	TRBD1	13
CASKGDGNSPLHF	TGTGCCAGCAAGGGAGACGGGAATTCACCCCTCCACTTT	-	TRBV2	TRBJ1-6	-	13
CASSDSGTGGQGYTF	TGTGCCAGCAGTGACTCCGGGACAGGGGGCCAAGGCTACACCTTC	-	TRBV6-4	TRBJ1-2	TRBD1	15
CASSSWGGTLNTEAFF	TGTGCCAGCAGCTCGTGGGGGGGCACGTTGAACACTGAAGCTTTCTTT	-	TRBV7-2	TRBJ1-1	-	16
CAASDRALNEKLFF	TGTGCCGCAAGTGACAGGGCTCTTAATGAAAAACTGTTTTTT	-	TRBV19	TRBJ1-4	TRBD1	14
CASAELEGMQAFF	TGTGCCAGTGCTGAACTCGAGGGAATGCAAGCTTTCTTT	many	TRBV14	TRBJ1-1	-	13
CASSQGQGSEAFF	TGCGCCAGCAGCCAAGGACAGGGATCTGAAGCTTTCTTT	few	TRBV4-1	TRBJ1-1	TRBD1	13
CASSRTSGGPSSYEQYF	TGTGCCAGCAGCAGGACTAGCGGGGGGCCGAGCTCCTACGAGCAGTACTTC	few	TRBV5-4	TRBJ2-7	TRBD2	17
CASSLTGNYNEQFF	TGTGCCAGCAGCTTAACAGGGAATTACAATGAGCAGTTCTTC	-	TRBV11-2	TRBJ2-1	-	14
CASSSATQGAEAFF	TGTGCCAGCAGCTCCGCCACACAGGGCGCTGAAGCTTTCTTT	few	TRBV7-9	TRBJ1-1	-	14
CASSRDSFGETQYF	TGTGCCAGCAGTAGGGACAGCTTTGGGGAGACCCAGTACTTC	few	TRBV6-5	TRBJ2-5	TRBD1	14
CASSPDRASYEQYF	TGTGCCAGCTCACCCGACAGGGCATCCTACGAGCAGTACTTC	few	TRBV18	TRBJ2-7	TRBD1	14
CASSTRDLMGYTF	TGCGCCAGCAGCACACGGGATCTTATGGGCTACACCTTC	few	TRBV5-1	TRBJ1-2	-	13
CASSPGQPPDYGYTF	TGTGCCAGCTCCCCAGGACAGCCCCCTGACTATGGCTACACCTTC	-	TRBV18	TRBJ1-2	-	15
CASSLILQGGGTEAFF	TGTGCCAGCAGCCTAATACTACAGGGCGGGGGGACTGAAGCTTTCTTT	few	TRBV7-2	TRBJ1-1	-	16
CASSSRGSSGANVLTF	TGTGCCAGCAGCTCCAGGGGTTCCTCTGGGGCCAACGTCCTGACTTTC	-	TRBV7-9	TRBJ2-6	-	16
CASSASGQGGGYTF	TGTGCCAGCAGCGCCTCAGGACAGGGGGGAGGCTACACCTTC	-	TRBV9	TRBJ1-2	TRBD1	14
CASNKGGDRGNYSNQPQHF	TGTGCCAGCAACAAAGGAGGAGACAGGGGGAACTATAGCAATCAGCCCCAGCATTTT	-	TRBV21-1	TRBJ1-5	-	19
CASRRTGGSSPLHF	TGTGCCAGCAGGCGGACAGGGGGTAGTTCACCCCTCCACTTT	few	TRBV6-4	TRBJ1-6	TRBD1	14
CASTRETGHQETQYF	TGTGCCAGCACGCGGGAAACAGGTCACCAAGAGACCCAGTACTTC	-	TRBV9	TRBJ2-5	-	15
CASSPEVGGETQYF	TGCGCCAGCAGCCCGGAGGTGGGAGGGGAGACCCAGTACTTC	-	TRBV5-1	TRBJ2-5	TRBD2	14
CASSAGLPMSPQHF	TGTGCCAGCAGCGCGGGACTGCCCATGTCCCCCCAGCATTTT	-	TRBV9	TRBJ1-5	-	14
CASRRDSNTEAFF	TGTGCCAGCAGGAGGGATTCGAACACTGAAGCTTTCTTT	-	TRBV6-5	TRBJ1-1	-	13
CASSLGLAGGRTYNEQFF	TGTGCCAGCAGCTTAGGGCTAGCGGGGGGGAGGACCTACAATGAGCAGTTCTTC	-	TRBV7-2	TRBJ2-1	TRBD2	18
CASSVATGGLGEQYF	TGTGCCAGCAGCGTAGCGACAGGGGGACTGGGCGAGCAGTACTTC	few	TRBV9	TRBJ2-7	TRBD1	15
CASSPGQAVTDTQYF	TGTGCCAGCAGCCCCGGACAGGCCGTCACAGATACGCAGTATTTT	many	TRBV11-2	TRBJ2-3	TRBD1	15
CASSLGEDTEAFF	TGTGCCAGCAGCCTAGGGGAGGACACTGAAGCTTTCTTT	few	TRBV4-2	TRBJ1-1	-	13
CASSVEGAVNGYTF	TGTGCCAGCAGTGTAGAGGGGGCGGTGAATGGCTACACCTTC	few	TRBV6-4	TRBJ1-2	TRBD1	14
CASSYDGAGTDTQYF	TGTGCCAGCAGTTACGATGGGGCTGGCACAGATACGCAGTATTTT	-	TRBV6-6	TRBJ2-3	-	15
CASSLNTDRGMKAFF	TGTGCCAGCAGCCTCAATACCGACAGGGGGATGAAGGCTTTCTTT	-	TRBV5-4	TRBJ1-1	TRBD1	15
CASSLLSGDNSPLHF	TGTGCCAGCAGTCTCCTTTCCGGAGATAATTCACCCCTCCACTTT	few	TRBV6-5	TRBJ1-6	-	15
CATRDRGYEQYF	TGTGCCACCAGGGACAGAGGCTACGAGCAGTACTTC	few	TRBV2	TRBJ2-7	TRBD1	12
CAIRPVQGPYEQYF	TGTGCCATCAGGCCCGTACAGGGTCCCTACGAGCAGTACTTC	few	TRBV10-3	TRBJ2-7	-	14
CASSNKHRNNEQFF	TGTGCCAGCAGCAACAAGCACAGAAACAATGAGCAGTTCTTC	-	TRBV21-1	TRBJ2-1	-	14
CASSLAAEVTPYEQYF	TGTGCCAGCAGCTTGGCGGCGGAAGTTACCCCCTACGAGCAGTACTTC	-	TRBV5-4	TRBJ2-7	-	16
CASSLRDTNPEQYF	TGCGCCAGCAGCTTGAGGGACACCAACCCCGAGCAGTACTTC	few	TRBV5-1	TRBJ2-7	-	14
CASSHGGDPRGADTQYF	TGTGCCAGCAGCCACGGGGGGGACCCTCGAGGGGCAGATACGCAGTATTTT	-	TRBV13	TRBJ2-3	TRBD2	17
CASSQGPQGSYEQYF	TGCGCCAGCAGCCAAGGCCCACAGGGGTCCTACGAGCAGTACTTC	-	TRBV4-1	TRBJ2-7	TRBD1	15
CASSLPGIAGFTGELFF	TGTGCCAGCAGCTTGCCTGGGATAGCGGGGTTCACCGGGGAGCTGTTTTTT	few	TRBV5-6	TRBJ2-2	TRBD2	17
CAGRAPGETQYF	TGTGCCGGCAGGGCGCCGGGAGAGACCCAGTACTTC	few	TRBV28	TRBJ2-5	-	12
CASSASTGNYGYTF	TGTGCCAGCAGCGCCTCGACGGGGAACTATGGCTACACCTTC	-	TRBV9	TRBJ1-2	-	14
CASSQARGLAGYEQYF	TGCGCCAGCAGCCAAGCGAGGGGCCTAGCGGGGTACGAGCAGTACTTC	-	TRBV4-1	TRBJ2-7	TRBD2	16
CASKEERLYSYEQYF	TGTGCCAGCAAGGAAGAGAGACTGTACTCCTACGAGCAGTACTTC	few	TRBV2	TRBJ2-7	-	15
CASSESFPAYEQYF	TGCGCCAGCAGTGAGTCGTTCCCGGCCTACGAGCAGTACTTC	-	TRBV10-1	TRBJ2-7	-	14
CASSLSVQETQYF	TGTGCCAGCAGTTTATCGGTTCAAGAGACCCAGTACTTC	few	TRBV7-2	TRBJ2-5	-	13
CASSPGQGMNTEAFF	TGCGCCAGCAGCCCGGGACAGGGGATGAACACTGAAGCTTTCTTT	-	TRBV4-1	TRBJ1-1	TRBD1	15
CASSASAREAGRGRDYEQFF	TGTGCCAGCAGCGCATCCGCAAGGGAGGCTGGCAGGGGGCGGGATTATGAGCAGTTCTTC	-	TRBV9	TRBJ2-1	TRBD1	20
CASQALSSYNSPLHF	TGTGCCAGCCAGGCCCTGAGCTCCTATAATTCACCCCTCCACTTT	few	TRBV6-4	TRBJ1-6	-	15
CASSVVAGGDGYTF	TGTGCCAGCAGCGTGGTGGCAGGCGGGGATGGCTACACCTTC	-	TRBV9	TRBJ1-2	-	14
CASSDFGRTYEQYF	TGTGCCAGCAGTGATTTTGGCAGGACCTACGAGCAGTACTTC	-	TRBV6-1	TRBJ2-7	-	14
CASSDQGSLHF	TGTGCCAGCAGCGACCAGGGATCCCTCCACTTT	-	TRBV11-2	TRBJ1-6	-	11
CASSVETSEGIQYF	TGTGCCAGCAGTGTGGAGACTAGCGAGGGTATTCAGTACTTC	-	TRBV6-1	TRBJ2-4	TRBD2	14
CASSYSEGVDTQYF	TGTGCCAGCAGTTATTCCGAAGGGGTGGATACGCAGTATTTT	-	TRBV6-5	TRBJ2-3	-	14
CASGLSGGRTEAFF	TGTGCTAGTGGTTTGTCAGGGGGACGAACTGAAGCTTTCTTT	-	TRBV12-5	TRBJ1-1	TRBD1	14
CASSVGVGGGAETQYF	TGTGCCAGCAGCGTAGGGGTCGGGGGGGGAGCGGAGACCCAGTACTTC	-	TRBV9	TRBJ2-5	TRBD2	16
CSVEGGRGLDSISTDTQYF	TGCAGCGTTGAAGGGGGAAGGGGGCTTGACTCGATTAGCACAGATACGCAGTATTTT	few	TRBV29-1	TRBJ2-3	TRBD1	19
CASSRTGGLGEAFF	TGTGCCAGCAGTAGGACAGGTGGTTTAGGGGAAGCTTTCTTT	-	TRBV6-5	TRBJ1-1	TRBD1	14